This T cell receptor (beta chain) was documented in a study of post-analysis software for immune sequencing data. About the research overall: Patients had relapsing-remitting, secondary progressive or progressive-relapsing multiple sclerosis; some lacked subtype. Study results and limitations: Higher frequency in patients than in controls was seen for roughly five TRBV segments, with TRBV5-6, TRBV5-1 and TRBV20-1 among them. Diversity measured as normalized Chao1 was significantly lower in multiple sclerosis patients than in controls.

Concerning this clonotype itself: The target antigen is unknown.

The CDR3 spans 18 residues. V was trimmed by 0 bases and J by 0 bases, leaving 18 bases between them. From germline, CDR1 is SGHRS and CDR2 YFSETQ. Included in the TCR beta cDNA libraries were unique molecular identifiers. TCRdb re-called the PCR reads through MiXCR, storing one row per CDR3 protein. The data contain more than 450,000 distinct CDR3 sequences, about 44% of them singletons. The material sequenced was blood. The receptor comes from a girl aged 5 to 17 with multiple sclerosis. The chain employs TRBV5-1 and TRBJ1-1; D possibly corresponds to TRBD1 (6 bases). In nucleotides, the CDR3 is TGCGCCAGCAGCTTGGACCCGGGGGGCGCCCTCATGAACACTGAAGCTTTCTTT. This codes for CASSLDPGGALMNTEAFF.